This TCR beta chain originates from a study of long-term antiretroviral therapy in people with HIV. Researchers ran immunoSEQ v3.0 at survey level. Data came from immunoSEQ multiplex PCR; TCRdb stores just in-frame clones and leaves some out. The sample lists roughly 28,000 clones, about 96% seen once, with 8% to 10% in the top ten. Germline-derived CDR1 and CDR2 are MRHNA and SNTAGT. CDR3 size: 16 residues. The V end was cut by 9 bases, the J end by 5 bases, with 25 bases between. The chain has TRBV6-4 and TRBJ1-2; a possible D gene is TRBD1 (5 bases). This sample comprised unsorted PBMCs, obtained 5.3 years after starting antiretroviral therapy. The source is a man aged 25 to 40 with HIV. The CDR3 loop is CARVTLWTPSRYGYTF. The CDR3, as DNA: TGTGCCAGGGTCACTCTTTGGACACCAAGCAGGTATGGCTACACCTTC.